This T cell receptor (beta chain) was found in a study of OX40 agonist ivuxolimab in advanced cancers. Study in general: Patients were treated with intravenous ivuxolimab, dosed at 0.01 to 10 mg/kg and infused every 2 weeks. Study results and limitations: Researchers report that CD8+ T cells had, on average, more expanded clones than CD4+.

Measured with immunoSEQ multiplex PCR; TCRdb has only the in-frame clones, and not every one. The sample lists some 20,000 clones; 80% to 90% were seen once. Points on this clone: Antigen: not known.

The cohort excluded patients with autoimmune disease history or systemic immunosuppression. The TCR originated in an adult with an advanced solid tumor such as melanoma, head and neck, liver or kidney cancer. The sequenced sample was CD4+ or CD8+ T cells sorted from blood, obtained in a trial of the OX40 agonist ivuxolimab.

CDR3 protein: CASSLPRDGTGELFF. The CDR3 nucleotides read TGTGCCAGCAGCTTACCCAGGGATGGGACCGGGGAGCTGTTTTTT. The chain has TRBV7-2 and TRBJ2-2, with D possibly matching TRBD1 (5 bases). Germline CDR1 reads SGHTA; CDR2 reads FQGNSA. There are 15 residues in the CDR3. The germline V and J ends were trimmed by 2 bases and 5 bases, with 12 bases remaining between them.